This entry features one TCR beta chain sequence. Its antigen is still unknown. No qualities accompany the bases; no much larger clone lies one base away. The data originate from a study of radiation and T cells in renal cell carcinoma (dated by TCRdb to about 2020). Concerning the study at large: Samples were obtained from a clinical trial, in which 15 Gy stereotactic body radiation therapy was delivered to primary renal cell carcinomas and nephrectomy was performed 4 weeks later. Across all 50 or so samples, 4,016,671 unique CDR3 nucleotide sequences, encoding roughly 2,600,000 unique CDR3 amino acid sequences, were identified. In total, 50 to 55 samples, comprising 26 tumors and some 27 peripheral blood samples, were subjected to TCR beta sequencing.

Including the terminal cysteine and phenylalanine, the CDR3 comprises 12 residues. Solely the CDR3 DNA is kept, with 36 bases framed from the first base. The germline V gene supplies CDR1 SGHTA and CDR2 FQGNSA. The trim is 5 bases for V and 8 bases for J, with a gap of 9 bases between the germline ends. In the paper's terms, the time point label means: baseline pretreatment blood. What this sample's treatment or condition label stands for: 15 Gy SBRT to primary tumor, nephrectomy 4 weeks later. To follow tumor-enriched clonotypes, serial peripheral blood was collected from radiation-treated patients at baseline and at 2 weeks and 4 weeks after SBRT. Every patient's renal cell carcinoma showed clear cell pathology. The QIAamp DNA Blood Mini Kit (Qiagen) was used to prepare genomic DNA for TCR sequencing. Samples were included in the analyses only if all quality control checks were passed. Following the manufacturer's recommendations, the immunoSEQ kit was used to generate TCR beta libraries from genomic DNA. To prepare the libraries, a first multiplex PCR with proprietary primers was run, followed by a second PCR that added unique barcodes, and a bead cleanup was done after each round. Each sample batch included a kit-provided positive control reaction and a negative control reaction. The final libraries underwent checking on an Agilent 4200 TapeStation D1000 ScreenTape, volumetric pooling, and quantification by qPCR. An Illumina NextSeq500 fitted with a MidOutput 150-cycle cartridge performed the sequencing, running 156 Read1 cycles and 15 Index1 cycles with the kit's custom primers. The pooled library was loaded at around 1 pM with a roughly 22% PhiX control spike-in. As for the original processing: Vendor-processed data were analyzed in R, and a clonotype was defined as all T cells sharing the same CDR3 nucleotide sequence. For clone abundance analyses, frequencies were normalized to the 10,000 most abundant clones in each sample. Public T cell clones, averaging fewer than five per sample, were removed before analysis. Tumor-enriched and baseline blood-enriched clonotypes were defined by at least a 32-fold difference in abundance between compartments. A beta-binomial differential abundance model was applied to find clonotypes that expanded or contracted between blood time points. Tumor-blood repertoire similarity was measured with the Baroni-Urbani and Buser coefficient, and group comparisons used two-tailed Wilcoxon tests in R. TCRdb took over this immuneACCESS table, retaining in-frame rearrangements with V and J assigned. Such tables are incomplete; in checked studies, under half of the missing clones stem from an unresolved V gene, and the remainder is unexplained. Clone size and V and J calls were adopted from that table, with D and trimming inferred from the DNA. This sample gives about 22,000 clones in total; approximately 80% of them show up just once. Approximately 39% of the sample lies in the top ten.

What the work shows at the level of the full study, not this receptor alone: In blood, the top tumor clonotypes increased from baseline to 2 weeks after radiation and then shrank by 4 weeks, which suggests a temporary expansion of tumor-resident clones. Because no pretreatment tumor biopsies were available, whether clonotypes were present in the tumor at baseline could not be determined. Changes in the blood repertoire were not tracked past 4 weeks after treatment. Effects of radiation dose or scheduling on the TCR repertoire could not be addressed with the single-armed trial design.

This sequence was found in a man in his 60s with renal cell carcinoma. Here the chain combines TRBV7-2 and TRBJ2-2; the D gene is unclear. Here the sequenced sample was blood, taken from a patient whose treatment included radiotherapy and nephrectomy. The CDR3 sequence is CASSPRGGELFF. The sequenced DNA is TGTGCCAGCAGCCCCCGTGGGGGGGAGCTGTTTTTT.